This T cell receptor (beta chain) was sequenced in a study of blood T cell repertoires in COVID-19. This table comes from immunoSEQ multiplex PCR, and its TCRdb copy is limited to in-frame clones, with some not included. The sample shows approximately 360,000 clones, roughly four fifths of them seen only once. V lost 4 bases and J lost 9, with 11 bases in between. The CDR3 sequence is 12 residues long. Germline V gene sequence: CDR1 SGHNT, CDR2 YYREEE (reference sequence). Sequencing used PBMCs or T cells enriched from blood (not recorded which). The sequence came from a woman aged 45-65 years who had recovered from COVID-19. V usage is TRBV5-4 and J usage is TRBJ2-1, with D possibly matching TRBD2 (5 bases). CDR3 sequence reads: CASSNPAGEQFF. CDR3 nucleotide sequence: TGTGCCAGCAGCAACCCCGCGGGTGAGCAGTTCTTC.